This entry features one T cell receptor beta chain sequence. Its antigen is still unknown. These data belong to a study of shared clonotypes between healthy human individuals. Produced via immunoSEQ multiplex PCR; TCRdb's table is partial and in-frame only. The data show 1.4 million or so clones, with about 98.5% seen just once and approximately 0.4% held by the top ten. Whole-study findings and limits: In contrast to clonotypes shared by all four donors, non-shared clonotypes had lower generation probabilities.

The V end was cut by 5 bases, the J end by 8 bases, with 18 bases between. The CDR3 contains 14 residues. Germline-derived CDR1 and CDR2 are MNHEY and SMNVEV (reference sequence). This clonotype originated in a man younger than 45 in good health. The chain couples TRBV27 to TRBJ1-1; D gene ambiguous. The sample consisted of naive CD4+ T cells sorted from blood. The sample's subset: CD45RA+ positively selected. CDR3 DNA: TGTGCCAGCAGTCCGGCTCTGAGCGGGCTAGAAGCTTTCTTT. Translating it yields CASSPALSGLEAFF.